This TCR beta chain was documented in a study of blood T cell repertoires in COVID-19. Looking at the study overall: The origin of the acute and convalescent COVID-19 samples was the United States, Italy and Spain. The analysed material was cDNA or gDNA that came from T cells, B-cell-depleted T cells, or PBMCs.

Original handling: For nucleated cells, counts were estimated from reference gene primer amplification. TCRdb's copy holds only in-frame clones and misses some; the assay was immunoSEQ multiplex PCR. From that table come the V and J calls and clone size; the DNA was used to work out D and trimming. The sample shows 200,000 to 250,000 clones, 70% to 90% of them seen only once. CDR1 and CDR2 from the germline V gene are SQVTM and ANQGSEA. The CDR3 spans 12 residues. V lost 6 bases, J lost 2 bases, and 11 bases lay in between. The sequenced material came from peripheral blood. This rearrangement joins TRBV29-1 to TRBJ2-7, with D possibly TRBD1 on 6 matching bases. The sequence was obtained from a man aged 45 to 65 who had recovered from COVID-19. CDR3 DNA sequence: TGCAGCGTCCAACAGGGTCCCTACGAGCAGTACTTC. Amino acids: CSVQQGPYEQYF.